One and the same sample provided the 10 T cell receptor beta chains below, sequenced in a study of metastatic and nonmetastatic thyroid tumors. TCRdb re-called the PCR reads with MiXCR. The sample consists of about 38,000 clones, more than 25% of them appearing once. Before thyroid surgery, none of the patients had received any treatment. Sequenced: blood. All receptors derive from a female donor with papillary thyroid cancer or a benign thyroid nodule (not recorded which). Some clones in this sample may be carry-over from other donors' samples.

The V and J genes are TRBV3-1 and TRBJ1-2, with TRBD1 matching over 7 bases. The CDR3 loop spans 12 amino acids. Trimming removed 7 bases from V and 8 bases from J; junction bases left unmatched: 7. Germline V lookup: CDR1 LGHDT, CDR2 YNNKEL (reference sequence). This CDR3 is CASITWDRGYTF. CDR3 sequence (DNA): TGTGCCAGCATCACTTGGGACAGAGGCTACACCTTC. Full variable domain (rest looked up from reference TRBV3-1 and TRBJ1-2): DTAVSQTPKYLVTQMGNDKSIKCEQNLGHDTMYWYKQDSKKFLKIMFSYNNKELIINETVPNRFSPKSPDKAHLNLHINSLELGDSAVYFCASITWDRGYTFGSGTRLTVV.

In its sample, this clone is medium-sized (0.01 to 0.1%). This chain connects TRBV6-1 to TRBJ2-7, with D maybe TRBD1 (6 bases). The germline V gene has CDR1 MNHNS and CDR2 SASEGT. The CDR3 sequence is 15 residues long. V lost 2 bases to trimming and J lost 1 base, with 12 bases between them. CDR3 bases: TGTGCCAGCAGTGAAACCCAGGACAGTTCCTACGAGCAGTACTTC. Residues: CASSETQDSSYEQYF.

This clone was seen many times. V usage is TRBV7-9 and J usage is TRBJ2-3, with D perhaps TRBD1 (5 bases). The CDR3 sequence is 16 residues long. Trimming shortened V by 5 bases and J by 2 bases, and 17 bases separated the two germline ends. Germline CDR1 reads SEHNR; CDR2 reads FQNEAQ (reference sequence). DNA of the CDR3: TGTGCCAGCAGCCCGATGGACACAGTACTCACAGATACGCAGTATTTT. This sequence encodes CASSPMDTVLTDTQYF.

This clone came up many times. The J gene is TRBJ2-3, the V gene TRBV6-1, with 11 nucleotides matching TRBD2. The junction had 3 bases not matched to a gene; V was cut back by 3 bases and J by 4 bases. The CDR3 loop spans 15 amino acids. Germline V lookup: CDR1 MNHNS, CDR2 SASEGT. CDR3 bases: TGTGCCAGCAGTGAGGTAGCGGGAGGGCCAGATACGCAGTATTTT. Translating it yields CASSEVAGGPDTQYF.

This clone was found a few times. V gene TRBV5-1 combines with J gene TRBJ1-1; D gene ambiguous. The V end was cut by 0 bases, the J end by 1 base, with 7 bases between. From germline, CDR1 is SGHRS and CDR2 YFSETQ. The length of the CDR3 is 14 residues. DNA for the CDR3: TGCGCCAGCAGCTTGGTAGGGCAGAACACTGAAGCTTTCTTT. Amino acids: CASSLVGQNTEAFF.

This clone is categorized as medium-sized (0.01 to 0.1%). The V gene is TRBV28, the J gene TRBJ2-7; the D is unclear. Trimming removed 3 bases at V and 4 bases at J, with 4 bases between. From germline, CDR1 is MDHEN and CDR2 SYDVKM. The CDR3 extends over 11 amino acids. The CDR3 coding sequence is TGTGCCAGCAGTTTGGGGTACGAGCAGTACTTC. It encodes CASSLGYEQYF.

A remark on this clone: One end of the junction is discordant with germline, which a read error may explain. The chain links TRBV20-1 to TRBJ2-1; TRBD1 agrees at 8 bases. Germline loops: CDR1 DFQATT, CDR2 SNEGSKA (reference sequence). The CDR3 consists of 13 residues. DNA of the CDR3: TGCAGTGCCAGAGGACAGGGTCGCAATGAGCAGTTCTTC. Translation gives CSARGQGRNEQFF.

The V call is TRBV19, the J call TRBJ1-1; D is unclear. CDR3 length: 14 residues. Trimming took off 6 bases at V and 0 bases at J, with 11 bases between the two ends. Germline V gene lookup returns CDR1 LNHDA and CDR2 SQIVND (reference sequence). CDR3 region: CASRDIPMNTEAFF. For the CDR3, the DNA is TGTGCCAGTAGGGATATCCCGATGAACACTGAAGCTTTCTTT.

This clone came up many times. The chain joins TRBV7-2 to TRBJ2-5; TRBD2 aligns across 11 bases. Germline lookup yields CDR1 SGHTA and CDR2 FQGNSA. The CDR3 loop spans 16 amino acids. Trimming cost V 2 bases and J 1 base; bases outside gene matches: 3. CDR3 loop: CASSLSGTSGQETQYF. CDR3 nucleotide sequence: TGTGCCAGCAGCTTATCCGGGACTAGCGGCCAAGAGACCCAGTACTTC.

The chain is built from TRBV12-3 or TRBV12-4 and TRBJ2-1; D not resolved. V lost 4 bases and J 6 bases, leaving 7 bases between the germline ends. The CDR3 length is 12 residues. The CDR3 DNA reads as TGTGCCAGCAGTTCAGACACCAATGAGCAGTTCTTC. Amino acids: CASSSDTNEQFF.